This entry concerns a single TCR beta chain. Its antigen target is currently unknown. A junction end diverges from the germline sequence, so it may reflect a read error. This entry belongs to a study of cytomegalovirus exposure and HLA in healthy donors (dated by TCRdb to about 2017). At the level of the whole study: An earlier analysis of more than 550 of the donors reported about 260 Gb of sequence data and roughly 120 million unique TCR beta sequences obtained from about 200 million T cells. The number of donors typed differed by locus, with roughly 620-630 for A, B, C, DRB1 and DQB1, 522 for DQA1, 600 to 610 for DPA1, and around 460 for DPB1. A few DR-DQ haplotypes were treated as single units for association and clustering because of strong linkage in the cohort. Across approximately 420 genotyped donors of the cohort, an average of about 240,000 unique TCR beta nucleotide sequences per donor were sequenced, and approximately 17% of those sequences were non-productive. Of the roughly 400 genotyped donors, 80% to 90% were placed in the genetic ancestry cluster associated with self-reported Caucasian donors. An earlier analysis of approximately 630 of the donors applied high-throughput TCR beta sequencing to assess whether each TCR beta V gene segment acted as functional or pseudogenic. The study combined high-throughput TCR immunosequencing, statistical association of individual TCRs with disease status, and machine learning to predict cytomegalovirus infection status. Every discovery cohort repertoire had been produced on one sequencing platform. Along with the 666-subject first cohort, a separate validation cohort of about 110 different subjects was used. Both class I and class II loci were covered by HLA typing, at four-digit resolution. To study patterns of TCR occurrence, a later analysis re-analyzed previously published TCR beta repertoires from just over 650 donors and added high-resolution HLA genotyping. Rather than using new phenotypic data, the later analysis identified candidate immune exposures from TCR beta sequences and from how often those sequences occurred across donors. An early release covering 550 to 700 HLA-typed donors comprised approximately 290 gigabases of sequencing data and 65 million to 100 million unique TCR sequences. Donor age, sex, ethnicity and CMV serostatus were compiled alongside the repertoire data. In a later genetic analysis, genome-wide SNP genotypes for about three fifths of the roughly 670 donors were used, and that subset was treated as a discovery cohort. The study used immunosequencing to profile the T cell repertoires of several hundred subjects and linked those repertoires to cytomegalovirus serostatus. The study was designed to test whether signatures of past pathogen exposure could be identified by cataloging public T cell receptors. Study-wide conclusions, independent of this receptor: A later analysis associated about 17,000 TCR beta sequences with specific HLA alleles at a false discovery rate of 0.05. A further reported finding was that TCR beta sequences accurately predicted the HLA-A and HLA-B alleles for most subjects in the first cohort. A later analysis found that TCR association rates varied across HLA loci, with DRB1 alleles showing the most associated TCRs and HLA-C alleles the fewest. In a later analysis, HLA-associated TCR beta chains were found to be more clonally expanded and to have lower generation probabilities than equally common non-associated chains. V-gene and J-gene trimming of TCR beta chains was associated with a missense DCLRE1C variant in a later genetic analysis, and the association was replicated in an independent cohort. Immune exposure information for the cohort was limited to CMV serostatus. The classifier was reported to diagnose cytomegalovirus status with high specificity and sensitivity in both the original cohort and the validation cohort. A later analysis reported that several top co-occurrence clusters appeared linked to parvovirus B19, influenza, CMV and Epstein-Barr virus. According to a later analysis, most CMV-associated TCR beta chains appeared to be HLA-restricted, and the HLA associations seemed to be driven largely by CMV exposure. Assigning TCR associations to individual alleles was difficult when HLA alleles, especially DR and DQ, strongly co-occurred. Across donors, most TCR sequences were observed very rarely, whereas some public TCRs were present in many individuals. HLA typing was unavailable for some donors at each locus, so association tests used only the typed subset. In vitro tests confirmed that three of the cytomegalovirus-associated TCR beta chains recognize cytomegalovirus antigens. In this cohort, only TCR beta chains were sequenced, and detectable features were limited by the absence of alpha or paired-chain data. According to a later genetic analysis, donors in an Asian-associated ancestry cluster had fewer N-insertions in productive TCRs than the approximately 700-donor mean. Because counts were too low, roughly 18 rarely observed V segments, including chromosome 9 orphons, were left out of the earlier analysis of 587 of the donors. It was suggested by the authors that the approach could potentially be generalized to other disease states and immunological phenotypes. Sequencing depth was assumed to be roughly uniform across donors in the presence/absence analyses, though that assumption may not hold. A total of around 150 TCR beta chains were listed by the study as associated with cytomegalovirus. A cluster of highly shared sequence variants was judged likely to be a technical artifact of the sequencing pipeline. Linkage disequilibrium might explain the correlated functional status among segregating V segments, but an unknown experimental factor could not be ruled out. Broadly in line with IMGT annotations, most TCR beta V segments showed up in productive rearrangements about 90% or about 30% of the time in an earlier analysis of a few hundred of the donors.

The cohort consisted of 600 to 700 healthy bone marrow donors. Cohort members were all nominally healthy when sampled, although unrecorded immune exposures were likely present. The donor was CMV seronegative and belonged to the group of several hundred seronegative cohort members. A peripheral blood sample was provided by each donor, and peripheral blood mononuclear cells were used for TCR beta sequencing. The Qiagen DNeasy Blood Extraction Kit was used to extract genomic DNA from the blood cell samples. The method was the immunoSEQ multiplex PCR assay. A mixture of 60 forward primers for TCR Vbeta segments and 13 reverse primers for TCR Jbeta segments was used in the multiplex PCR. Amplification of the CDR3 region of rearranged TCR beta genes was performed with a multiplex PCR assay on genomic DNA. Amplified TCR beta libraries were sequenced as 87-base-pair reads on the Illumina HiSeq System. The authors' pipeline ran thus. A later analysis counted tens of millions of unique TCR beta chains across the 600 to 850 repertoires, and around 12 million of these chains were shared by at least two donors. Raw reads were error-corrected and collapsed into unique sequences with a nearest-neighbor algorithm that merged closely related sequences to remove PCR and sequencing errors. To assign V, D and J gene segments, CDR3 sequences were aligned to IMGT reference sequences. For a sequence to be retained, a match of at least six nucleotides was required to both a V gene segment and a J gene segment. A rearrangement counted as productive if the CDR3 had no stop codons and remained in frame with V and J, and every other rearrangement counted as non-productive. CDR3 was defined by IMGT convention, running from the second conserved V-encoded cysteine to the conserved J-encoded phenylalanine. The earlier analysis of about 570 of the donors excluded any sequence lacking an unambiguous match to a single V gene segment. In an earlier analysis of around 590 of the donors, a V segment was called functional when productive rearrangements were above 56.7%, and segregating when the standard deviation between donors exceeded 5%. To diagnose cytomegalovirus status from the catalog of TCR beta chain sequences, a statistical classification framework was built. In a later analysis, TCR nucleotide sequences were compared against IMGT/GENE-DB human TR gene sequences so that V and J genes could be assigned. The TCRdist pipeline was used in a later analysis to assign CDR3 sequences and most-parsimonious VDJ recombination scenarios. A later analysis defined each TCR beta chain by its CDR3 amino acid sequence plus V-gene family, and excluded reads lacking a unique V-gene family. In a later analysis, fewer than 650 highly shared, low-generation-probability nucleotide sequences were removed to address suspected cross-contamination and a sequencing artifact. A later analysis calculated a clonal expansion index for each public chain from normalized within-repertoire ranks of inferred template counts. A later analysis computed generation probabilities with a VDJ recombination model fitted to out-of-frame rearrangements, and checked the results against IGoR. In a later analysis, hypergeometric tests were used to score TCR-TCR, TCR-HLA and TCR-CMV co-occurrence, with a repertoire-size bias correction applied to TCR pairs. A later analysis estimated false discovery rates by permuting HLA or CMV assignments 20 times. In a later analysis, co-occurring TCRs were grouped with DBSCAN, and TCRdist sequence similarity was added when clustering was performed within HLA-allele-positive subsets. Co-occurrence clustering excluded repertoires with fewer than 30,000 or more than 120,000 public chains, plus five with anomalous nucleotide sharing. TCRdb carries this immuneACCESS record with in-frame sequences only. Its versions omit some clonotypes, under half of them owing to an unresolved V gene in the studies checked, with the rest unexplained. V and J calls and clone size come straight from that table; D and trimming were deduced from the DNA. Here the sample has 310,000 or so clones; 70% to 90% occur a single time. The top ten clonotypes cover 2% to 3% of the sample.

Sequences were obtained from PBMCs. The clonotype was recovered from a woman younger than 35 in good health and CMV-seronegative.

CDR3 reads: CASSSSGTAQETQYF. The DNA sequence is as follows: TGTGCTAGCAGCTCCTCCGGGACAGCTCAAGAGACCCAGTACTTC. The chain is assembled from TRBV7-7 and TRBJ2-5, with 7 middle bases fitting TRBD1. Taken from the germline V gene (reference sequence), the CDR1 and CDR2 loops are SSHAT and FNYEAQ. Inclusive of the bounding cysteine and phenylalanine, the CDR3 is 15 residues long. Here the CDR3 DNA is all that survives: 45 bases in frame from base 1.